This T cell receptor (beta chain) was recorded in a study of Graves' ophthalmopathy and Graves' hyperthyroidism. Study conclusions and caveats: A 13-signature model separated ophthalmopathy from stable hyperthyroidism, about 90% sensitivity, approximately 84% specificity.

This CDR3 region has 14 residues. Per germline, CDR1 SGDLS and CDR2 YYNGEE. V dropped 0 bases and J dropped 1 base, with 7 bases sitting between them. This clonotype has at least ten counts. Antigen: not known. RNA transcripts served as template for amplifying TCR beta CDR3 sequences. Second-round multiplex PCR came after a first-round RT-PCR that employed HTBI primers. One entry per CDR3 protein, called by TCRdb with MiXCR from the multiplex PCR reads. The data contain over a million distinct CDR3 sequences, about two fifths of them singletons. The gene calls are TRBV9 and TRBJ1-1; the D is unclear. The clonotype was recovered from an adult man with Graves' hyperthyroidism. Sequenced input: peripheral blood or thyroid tissue (not recorded which). The DNA of the CDR3 is TGTGCCAGCAGCGTAGGGATAACGAACACTGAAGCTTTCTTT. Translated: CASSVGITNTEAFF.